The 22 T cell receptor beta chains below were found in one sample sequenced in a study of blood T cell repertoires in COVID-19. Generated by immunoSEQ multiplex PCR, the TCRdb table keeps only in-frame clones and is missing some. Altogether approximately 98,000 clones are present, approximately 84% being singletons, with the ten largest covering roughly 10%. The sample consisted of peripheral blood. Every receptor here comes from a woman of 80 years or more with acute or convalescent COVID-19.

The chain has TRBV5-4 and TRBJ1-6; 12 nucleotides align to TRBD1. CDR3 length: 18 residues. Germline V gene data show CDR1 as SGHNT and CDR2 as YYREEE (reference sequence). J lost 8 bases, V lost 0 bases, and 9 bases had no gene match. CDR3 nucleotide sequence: TGTGCCAGCAGCTTGGCCTCAGGGACAGGGGGCGCATATTCACCCCTCCACTTT. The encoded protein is CASSLASGTGGAYSPLHF.

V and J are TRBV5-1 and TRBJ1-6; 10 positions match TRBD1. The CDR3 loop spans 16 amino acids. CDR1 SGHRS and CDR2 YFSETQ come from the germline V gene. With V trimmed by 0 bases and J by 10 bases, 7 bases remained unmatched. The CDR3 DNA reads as TGCGCCAGCAGCTTGGTGGCCGGACAGGGGGAATCACCCCTCCACTTT. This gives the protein CASSLVAGQGESPLHF.

The CDR3: CASSYSTTFSNQPQHF. The CDR3 DNA is TGTGCCAGCAGTTACTCGACGACATTTAGCAATCAGCCCCAGCATTTT. V and J are TRBV6-6 and TRBJ1-5; D not resolved. Germline V lookup: CDR1 MNHNY, CDR2 SVGAGI (reference sequence). The V and J ends lost 0 bases and 0 bases respectively, with 9 bases between them. CDR3 length: 16 amino acids.

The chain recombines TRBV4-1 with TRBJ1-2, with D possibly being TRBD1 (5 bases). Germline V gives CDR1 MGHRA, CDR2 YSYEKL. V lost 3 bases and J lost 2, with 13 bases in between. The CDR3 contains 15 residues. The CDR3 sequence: CASSHRITGNYGYTF. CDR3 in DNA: TGCGCCAGCAGCCACCGCATTACAGGAAACTATGGCTACACCTTC.

This chain's CDR3 is CASSEENRAGNTIYF. The CDR3 DNA is TGCGCCAGCAGTGAGGAAAACAGGGCGGGAAACACCATATATTTT. The chain recombines TRBV10-2 with TRBJ1-3; D perhaps matches TRBD1 (6 bases). This CDR3 contains 15 residues. V was clipped by 2 bases and J by 4 bases, with 12 bases between them. Germline V lookup: CDR1 WSHSY, CDR2 SAAADI.

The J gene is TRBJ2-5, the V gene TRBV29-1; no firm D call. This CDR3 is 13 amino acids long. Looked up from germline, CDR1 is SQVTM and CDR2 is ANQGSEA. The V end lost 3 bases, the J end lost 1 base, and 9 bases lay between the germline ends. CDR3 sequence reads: CSVDPQIQETQYF. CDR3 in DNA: TGCAGCGTTGATCCACAGATCCAAGAGACCCAGTACTTC.

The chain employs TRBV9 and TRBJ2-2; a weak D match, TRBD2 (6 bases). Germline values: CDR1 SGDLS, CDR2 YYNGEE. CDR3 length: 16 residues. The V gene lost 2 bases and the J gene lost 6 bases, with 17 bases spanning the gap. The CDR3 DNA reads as TGTGCCAGCAGCGTCGGGAGTTACATCCGGGCCGGGGAGCTGTTTTTT. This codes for CASSVGSYIRAGELFF.

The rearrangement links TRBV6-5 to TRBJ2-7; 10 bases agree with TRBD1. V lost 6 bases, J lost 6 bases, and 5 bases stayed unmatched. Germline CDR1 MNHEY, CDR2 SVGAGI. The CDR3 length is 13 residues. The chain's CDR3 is CASSRDRGGEQYF. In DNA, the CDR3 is TGTGCCAGCAGCAGGGACAGGGGTGGCGAGCAGTACTTC.

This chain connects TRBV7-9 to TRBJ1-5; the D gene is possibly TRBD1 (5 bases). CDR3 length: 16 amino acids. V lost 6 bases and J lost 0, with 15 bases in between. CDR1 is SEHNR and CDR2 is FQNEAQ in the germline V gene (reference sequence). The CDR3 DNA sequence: TGTGCCAGCAGTCTGGGGGAGGAATTTAGCAATCAGCCCCAGCATTTT. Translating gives CASSLGEEFSNQPQHF.

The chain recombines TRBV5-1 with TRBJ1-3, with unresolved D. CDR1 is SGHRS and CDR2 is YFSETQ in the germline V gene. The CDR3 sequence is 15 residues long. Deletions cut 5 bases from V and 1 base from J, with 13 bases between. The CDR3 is CASSRVTGSGNTIYF. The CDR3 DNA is TGCGCCAGCAGTCGGGTGACGGGTTCTGGAAACACCATATATTTT.

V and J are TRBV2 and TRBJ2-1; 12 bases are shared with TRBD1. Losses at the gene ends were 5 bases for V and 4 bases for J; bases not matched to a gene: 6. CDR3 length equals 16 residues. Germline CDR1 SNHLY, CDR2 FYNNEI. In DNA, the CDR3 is TGTGCCAGCAGTCTGGGGACAGGGGGCGTTTACAATGAGCAGTTCTTC. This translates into CASSLGTGGVYNEQFF. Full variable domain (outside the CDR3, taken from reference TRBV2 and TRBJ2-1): EPEVTQTPSHQVTQMGQEVILRCVPISNHLYFYWYRQILGQKVEFLVSFYNNEISEKSEIFDDQFSVERPDGSNFTLKIRSTKLEDSAMYFCASSLGTGGVYNEQFFGPGTRLTVL.

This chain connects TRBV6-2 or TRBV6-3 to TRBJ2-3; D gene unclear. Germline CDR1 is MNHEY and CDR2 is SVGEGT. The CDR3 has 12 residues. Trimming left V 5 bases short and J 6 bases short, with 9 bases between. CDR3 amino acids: CASSTQADTQYF. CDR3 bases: TGTGCCAGCAGTACGCAAGCCGATACGCAGTATTTT.

CDR3 in DNA: TGTGCCAGCAGTCTAAGCGGGGGGTTCTACAATGAGCAGTTCTTC. Its protein is CASSLSGGFYNEQFF. The genes are TRBV28 and TRBJ2-1, with 9 bases that match TRBD2. This CDR3 contains 15 residues. Unmatched junction bases numbered 5, after V lost 5 bases and J lost 3 bases. Germline V gene sequence: CDR1 MDHEN, CDR2 SYDVKM. Using reference TRBV28 and TRBJ2-1 for the parts outside the CDR3, the full variable domain is DVKVTQSSRYLVKRTGEKVFLECVQDMDHENMFWYRQDPGLGLRLIYFSYDVKMKEKGDIPEGYSVSREKKERFSLILESASTNQTSMYLCASSLSGGFYNEQFFGPGTRLTVL.

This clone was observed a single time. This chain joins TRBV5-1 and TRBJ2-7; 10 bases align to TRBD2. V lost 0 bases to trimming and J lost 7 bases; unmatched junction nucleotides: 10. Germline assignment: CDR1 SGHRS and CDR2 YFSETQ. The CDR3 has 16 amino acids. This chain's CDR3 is CASSLVGAGGPGEQYV. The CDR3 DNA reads TGCGCCAGCAGCTTGGTGGGAGCGGGGGGGCCGGGTGAGCAGTACGTC.

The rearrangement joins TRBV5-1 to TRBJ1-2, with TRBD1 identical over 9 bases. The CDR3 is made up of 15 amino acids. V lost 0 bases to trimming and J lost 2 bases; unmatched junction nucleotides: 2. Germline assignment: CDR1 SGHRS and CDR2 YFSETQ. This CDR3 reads CASSLGQGENYGYTF. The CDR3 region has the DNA TGCGCCAGCAGCTTGGGACAGGGGGAAAACTATGGCTACACCTTC.

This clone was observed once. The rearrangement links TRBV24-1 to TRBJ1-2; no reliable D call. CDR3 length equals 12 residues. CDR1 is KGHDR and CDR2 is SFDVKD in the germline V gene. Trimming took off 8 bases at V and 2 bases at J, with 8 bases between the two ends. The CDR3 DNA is TGTGCCACCACTGACGGGAACTATGGCTACACCTTC. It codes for CATTDGNYGYTF.

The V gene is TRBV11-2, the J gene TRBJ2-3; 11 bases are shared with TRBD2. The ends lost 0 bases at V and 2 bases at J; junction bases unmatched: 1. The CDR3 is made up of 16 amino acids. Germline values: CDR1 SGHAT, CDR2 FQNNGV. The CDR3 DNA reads TGTGCCAGCAGCTTAGATAGCGGGGGGGTCACAGATACGCAGTATTTT. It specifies CASSLDSGGVTDTQYF.

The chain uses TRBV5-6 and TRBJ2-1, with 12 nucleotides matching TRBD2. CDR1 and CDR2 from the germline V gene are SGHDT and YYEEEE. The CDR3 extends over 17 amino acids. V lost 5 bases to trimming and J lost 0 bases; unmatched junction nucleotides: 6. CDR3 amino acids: CASRLGLAGSSYNEQFF. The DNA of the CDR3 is TGTGCCAGCAGGCTAGGACTAGCGGGGAGCTCCTACAATGAGCAGTTCTTC.

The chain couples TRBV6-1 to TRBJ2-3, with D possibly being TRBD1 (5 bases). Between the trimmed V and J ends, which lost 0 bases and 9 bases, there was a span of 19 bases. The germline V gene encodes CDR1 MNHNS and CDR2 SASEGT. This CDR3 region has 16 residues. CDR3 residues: CASSEARWQSKGTQYF. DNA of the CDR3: TGTGCCAGCAGTGAAGCGCGGTGGCAGTCAAAGGGGACGCAGTATTTT.

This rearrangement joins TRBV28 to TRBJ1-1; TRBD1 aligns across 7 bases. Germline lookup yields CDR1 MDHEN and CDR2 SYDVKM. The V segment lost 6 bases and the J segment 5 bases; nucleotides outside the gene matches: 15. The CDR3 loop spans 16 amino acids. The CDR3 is CASSPQGQGRGTEAFF. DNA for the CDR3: TGTGCCAGCAGCCCACAGGGGCAGGGGAGAGGGACTGAAGCTTTCTTT.

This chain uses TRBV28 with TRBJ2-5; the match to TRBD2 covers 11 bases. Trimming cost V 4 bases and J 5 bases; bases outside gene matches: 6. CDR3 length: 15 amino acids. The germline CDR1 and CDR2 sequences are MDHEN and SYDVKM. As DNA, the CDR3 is TGTGCCAGCAGTTCCCTAGCGGGGGGCCAGGAGACCCAGTACTTC. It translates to CASSSLAGGQETQYF.

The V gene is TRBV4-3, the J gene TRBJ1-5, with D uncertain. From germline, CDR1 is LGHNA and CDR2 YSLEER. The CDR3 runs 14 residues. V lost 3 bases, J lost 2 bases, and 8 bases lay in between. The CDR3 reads CASSHYVGNQPQHF. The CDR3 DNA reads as TGCGCCAGCAGCCACTACGTGGGCAATCAGCCCCAGCATTTT.